The sequence of this TCR beta chain was determined in a study of control samples from healthy donors and cancer patients. This CDR3 has 15 residues. V lost 0 bases and J 8 bases, leaving 16 bases between the germline ends. Germline loops: CDR1 WNHNN, CDR2 SYGVQD (reference sequence). The method was immunoSEQ multiplex PCR; TCRdb's version includes in-frame clones alone and lacks a portion of them. The sample shows approximately 90,000 clones, around 84% of them seen only once. This clone appeared a single time. This sequence joins TRBV10-1 and TRBJ1-2; unclear D gene. Sequenced input: PBMCs. The clonotype was recovered from a man between 65 and 85 years old with lung cancer. CDR3 bases: TGCGCCAGCAGTGAGTCAAGAGTAGCCAGGCGCGGCTACACCTTC. It translates to CASSESRVARRGYTF.